One sample yielded the 15 T cell receptor beta chains listed below, sequenced in a study of blood T cell repertoires in COVID-19. Clones were read by immunoSEQ multiplex PCR, and TCRdb kept only the in-frame ones, dropping some. The sample lists approximately 130,000 clones, around four fifths occurring once. The sequenced sample was peripheral blood. These receptor sequences come from a human donor in a cohort sampled during active COVID-19.

The chain uses TRBV5-1 and TRBJ2-7; TRBD1 agrees at 10 bases. V dropped 2 bases and J dropped 2; count of bases not matched to a gene: 4. Germline assignment: CDR1 SGHRS and CDR2 YFSETQ. CDR3 length: 15 amino acids. CDR3 in amino acids: CASSFSGTGAYEQYF. The DNA of the CDR3 is TGCGCCAGCAGCTTCAGCGGGACAGGGGCCTACGAGCAGTACTTC.

The chain links TRBV5-1 to TRBJ2-5, with D possibly TRBD2 on 6 matching bases. The germline CDR1 and CDR2 sequences are SGHRS and YFSETQ. This CDR3 has 16 amino acids. Trimming removed 4 bases at V and 4 bases at J, with 20 bases between. CDR3 nucleotides: TGCGCCAGCAGCACGGGTTCGGGGGTCGGGGGAGAGACCCAGTACTTC. Translating gives CASSTGSGVGGETQYF.

The rearrangement joins TRBV28 to TRBJ2-3; D ambiguous. The ends were cut back, 2 bases at V and 7 bases at J, with 13 bases in the middle. CDR3 size: 14 residues. Germline V gives CDR1 MDHEN, CDR2 SYDVKM. The CDR3 protein is CASSLTGPAHTQYF. The CDR3 DNA follows: TGTGCCAGCAGTTTAACTGGGCCGGCCCATACGCAGTATTTT.

The chain couples TRBV9 to TRBJ1-1; D uncertain. Trimming stripped 0 bases from V and 2 bases from J, with 11 bases between. This CDR3 region has 15 residues. Looked up from germline, CDR1 is SGDLS and CDR2 is YYNGEE. CDR3 amino acids: CASSVGLGVNTEAFF. DNA of the CDR3: TGTGCCAGCAGCGTAGGGCTGGGAGTTAACACTGAAGCTTTCTTT.

The chain combines TRBV9 with TRBJ2-3; 7 bases are a match to TRBD2. Unmatched junction bases numbered 16, after V lost 6 bases and J lost 6 bases. Looked up from germline, CDR1 is SGDLS and CDR2 is YYNGEE. The CDR3 spans 16 residues. CDR3 in DNA: TGTGCCAGCAACAAACCCCAGGGACTATTAGACGATACGCAGTATTTT. This codes for CASNKPQGLLDDTQYF. Looking up the rest from reference TRBV9 and TRBJ2-3 gives the full variable domain: DSGVTQTPKHLITATGQRVTLRCSPRSGDLSVYWYQQSLDQGLQFLIQYYNGEERAKGNILERFSAQQFPDLHSELNLSSLELGDSALYFCASNKPQGLLDDTQYFGPGTRLTVL.

In the case of this clone: Sequence at one end of the junction differs from germline and may be a read error. The V call is TRBV3-1 (or the pseudogene TRBV3-2), the J call TRBJ1-4; D call uncertain. The CDR3 spans 12 residues. Germline V gene lookup returns CDR1 LGHDT and CDR2 YNNKEL (reference sequence). CDR3 bases: TGTGCCAGCAGCCAAGGTCCCAGGCGCACCTCTTTT. Its translation is CASSQGPRRTSF.

This chain joins TRBV5-4 and TRBJ2-1; TRBD1 matches at 7 bases. The CDR3 length is 20 residues. Germline V CDR1 and CDR2: SGHNT, YYREEE (reference sequence). Losses at the gene ends were 1 base for V and 0 bases for J; bases not matched to a gene: 16. The CDR3 DNA follows: TGTGCCAGCAGCTTGTTATCGGCGGGCAGGGGGTTAAGCTCCTACAATGAGCAGTTCTTC. This translates into CASSLLSAGRGLSSYNEQFF.

This rearrangement joins TRBV4-1 to TRBJ1-5; 11 bases are a match to TRBD1. Germline V lookup: CDR1 MGHRA, CDR2 YSYEKL. V was clipped by 5 bases and J by 8 bases; unmatched bases: 8. CDR3 size: 15 residues. In nucleotides, the CDR3 is TGCGCCAGCAGCATTCGGACAGGGGGCTTGGAGCCCCAGCATTTT. Translation gives CASSIRTGGLEPQHF.

The chain's CDR3 is CASSLVGGTSTDTQYF. In DNA form, the CDR3 reads TGTGCCAGCAGCTTAGTTGGGGGCACGAGCACAGATACGCAGTATTTT. This sequence joins TRBV11-2 and TRBJ2-3; tentative D call: TRBD1 (6 bases). The V and J ends lost 1 base and 0 bases respectively, with 11 bases between them. The CDR3 extends over 16 amino acids. Looked up from germline, CDR1 is SGHAT and CDR2 is FQNNGV.

This chain joins TRBV19 and TRBJ2-6, with 7 nucleotides matching TRBD1. With V trimmed by 5 bases and J by 0 bases, 13 bases remained unmatched. Per germline, CDR1 LNHDA and CDR2 SQIVND (reference sequence). The length of the CDR3 is 19 residues. The CDR3 loop is CASSSRQGALFSGANVLTF. The CDR3 bases are TGTGCCAGTAGTTCTCGACAGGGCGCTCTATTCTCTGGGGCCAACGTCCTGACTTTC.

The CDR3 DNA is TGTGCCAGCAGCTGGACTAGCGGGGGGACTAGCACAGATACGCAGTATTTT. Its translation is CASSWTSGGTSTDTQYF. The V call is TRBV5-5, the J call TRBJ2-3; 14 bases are a match to TRBD2. Germline V CDR1 and CDR2: SGHKS, YYEKEE (reference sequence). Trimming removed 3 bases from V and 0 bases from J; junction bases left unmatched: 3. CDR3 length: 17 residues.

The chain carries TRBV28 and TRBJ2-7; 8 bases fit TRBD1. The trim removed 5 bases at V and 0 bases at J, leaving 3 bases unmatched. The length of the CDR3 is 14 residues. Germline values: CDR1 MDHEN, CDR2 SYDVKM. The CDR3 protein is CASSGQGDSYEQYF. DNA for the CDR3: TGTGCCAGCAGTGGACAGGGTGACTCCTACGAGCAGTACTTC.

This clone has just one count. The gene calls are TRBV15 and TRBJ1-5, with D unclear. The germline V gene has CDR1 LNHNV and CDR2 YYDKDF (reference sequence). V was pared by 4 bases and J by 4 bases, with 8 bases between. The CDR3 is made up of 13 amino acids. The CDR3 sequence: CATSNGVNQPQHF. Here the CDR3 DNA reads TGTGCCACCAGCAACGGGGTAAATCAGCCCCAGCATTTT.

The rearrangement uses TRBV30 and TRBJ2-5; tentatively, D is TRBD2 (7 bases). Germline CDR1 and CDR2: GTSNPN and SVGIG (reference sequence). This CDR3 comprises 14 residues. V was shortened by 3 bases and J by 3 bases, with 14 bases between the two germline ends. CDR3 in DNA: TGTGCCTGGAGAGATAGGGGGGGCAAAGAGACCCAGTACTTC. This encodes CAWRDRGGKETQYF.

V gene TRBV28 combines with J gene TRBJ2-7; 7 bases agree with TRBD1. There are 16 residues in the CDR3. The V gene end was trimmed by 4 bases and the J gene end by 3 bases; junction bases not matched to a gene: 12. Germline values: CDR1 MDHEN, CDR2 SYDVKM. Written as DNA, the CDR3 is TGTGCCAGCAGTTCGGACGTGGGACAGTTGGTCTACGAGCAGTACTTC. Its protein is CASSSDVGQLVYEQYF.